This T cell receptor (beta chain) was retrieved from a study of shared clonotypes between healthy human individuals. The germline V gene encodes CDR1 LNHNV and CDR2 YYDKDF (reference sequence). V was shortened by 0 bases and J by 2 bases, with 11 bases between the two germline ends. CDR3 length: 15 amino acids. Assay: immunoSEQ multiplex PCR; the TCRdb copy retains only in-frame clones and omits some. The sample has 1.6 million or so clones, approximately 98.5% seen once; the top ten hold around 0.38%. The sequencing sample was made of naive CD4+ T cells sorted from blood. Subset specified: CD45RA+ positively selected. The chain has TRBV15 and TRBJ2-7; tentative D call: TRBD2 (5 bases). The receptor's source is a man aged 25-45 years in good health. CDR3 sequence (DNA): TGTGCCACCAGCAGAGATCCCGGACTGACCTACGAGCAGTACTTC. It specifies CATSRDPGLTYEQYF. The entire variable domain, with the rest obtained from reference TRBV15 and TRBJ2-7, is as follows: DAMVIQNPRYQVTQFGKPVTLSCSQTLNHNVMYWYQQKSSQAPKLLFHYYDKDFNNEADTPDNFQSRRPNTSFCFLDIRSPGLGDTAMYLCATSRDPGLTYEQYFGPGTRLTVT.